The 18 T cell receptor beta chains below all came from one sample that was sequenced in a study of Graves' ophthalmopathy and Graves' hyperthyroidism (dated by TCRdb to 2017 to 2018). The instrument given in TCRdb is Illumina HiSeq 2000. For repertoire sequencing, TCR beta CDR3 regions were amplified from RNA transcripts. The first round of RT-PCR was done with HTBI primers and the Qiagen OneStep RT-PCR kit, and was followed by a second round of multiplex PCR, then size selection and purification. The public reads were reprocessed in TCRdb via fastp at Q25 and MiXCR, keeping in-frame beta chains. Duplicate CDR3 protein sequences are folded into a single record with the most common DNA and genes. This sample has a few hundred thousand distinct CDR3 sequences in its table, and roughly a sixth of those were observed once. Jointly, the top ten make up around an eighth of the sample. The specimen sequenced was peripheral blood. The receptors derive from an adult man with Graves' ophthalmopathy.

This clonotype has a count of ten or more. This chain connects TRBV6-4 to TRBJ1-1; 10 bases are shared with TRBD1. Looked up from germline, CDR1 is MRHNA and CDR2 is SNTAGT. V lost 0 bases and J lost 1; bases outside the gene matches: 5. This CDR3 comprises 17 residues. CDR3 residues: CASSDSGTGVGNTEAFF. The CDR3 region has the DNA TGTGCCAGCAGTGACTCCGGGACAGGGGTGGGGAACACTGAAGCTTTCTTT.

This clonotype was counted ten times or more. The chain recombines TRBV3-1 with TRBJ2-2; the D gene is possibly TRBD2 (6 bases). Trimming removed 0 bases from V and 5 bases from J, with 7 bases in between. Germline V lookup: CDR1 LGHDT, CDR2 YNNKEL (reference sequence). The length of the CDR3 is 14 residues. CDR3 in amino acids: CASSQDRGTGELFF. The CDR3 region has the DNA TGTGCCAGCAGCCAAGATCGGGGGACCGGGGAGCTGTTTTTT.

This clonotype was found many times. The chain uses TRBV6-5 and TRBJ1-3, with 7 bases fitting TRBD1. Germline assignment: CDR1 MNHEY and CDR2 SVGAGI. The CDR3 length is 17 residues. The V gene end was trimmed by 6 bases and the J gene end by 0 bases; junction bases not matched to a gene: 11. DNA of the CDR3: TGTGCCAGCAGCTATCGGGGGGGACAGCACTCTGGAAACACCATATATTTT. Residues: CASSYRGGQHSGNTIYF.

This clonotype was detected ten times or more. The J gene is TRBJ2-2, the V gene TRBV5-1; TRBD1 might be the D (6 bases). The V and J ends lost 6 bases and 0 bases respectively, with 15 bases between them. The CDR3 has 16 residues. Germline loops: CDR1 SGHRS, CDR2 YFSETQ. The CDR3 protein is CASTGPGTSNTGELFF. CDR3 nucleotide sequence: TGCGCCAGCACCGGCCCAGGGACATCGAACACCGGGGAGCTGTTTTTT.

This clonotype was recorded many times. The rearrangement uses TRBV6-6 and TRBJ1-5; 10 bases fit TRBD1. The CDR3 has 15 amino acids. Germline V gene sequence: CDR1 MNHNY, CDR2 SVGAGI (reference sequence). V shed 6 bases, J shed 7 bases, and the junction held 9 bases outside the gene matches. CDR3 sequence reads: CASRLTGGAGQPQHF. As DNA, the CDR3 is TGTGCCAGCAGGTTGACAGGGGGCGCCGGACAGCCCCAGCATTTT.

This clonotype was seen at least ten times. This chain's CDR3 is CATSRDGVGGKYEQYF. The CDR3 nucleotides read TGTGCCACCAGCAGAGATGGGGTAGGGGGGAAATACGAGCAGTACTTC. The V gene is TRBV15, the J gene TRBJ2-7, with D perhaps assigned TRBD1 or TRBD2 (6 bases each). The CDR3 length is 16 residues. In germline, CDR1 is LNHNV, CDR2 YYDKDF (reference sequence). Trimming shortened V by 0 bases and J by 4 bases, and 16 bases separated the two germline ends. Supplemented by reference TRBV15 and TRBJ2-7, the full variable domain reads DAMVIQNPRYQVTQFGKPVTLSCSQTLNHNVMYWYQQKSSQAPKLLFHYYDKDFNNEADTPDNFQSRRPNTSFCFLDIRSPGLGDTAMYLCATSRDGVGGKYEQYFGPGTRLTVT.

This sequence joins TRBV7-2 and TRBJ2-7; D is possibly TRBD2 (6 bases). The CDR3 loop spans 14 amino acids. Germline assignment: CDR1 SGHTA and CDR2 FQGNSA. V was pared by 5 bases and J by 4 bases, with 15 bases between. The CDR3 is CASSMSRDFYEQYF. In DNA form, the CDR3 reads TGTGCCAGCAGCATGAGCCGGGACTTTTACGAGCAGTACTTC.

This clonotype was counted many times. The chain joins TRBV30 to TRBJ2-7, with D perhaps matching TRBD2 (6 bases). Per the germline V gene, CDR1 is GTSNPN and CDR2 is SVGIG (reference sequence). The CDR3 runs 12 residues. Trimming took off 2 bases at V and 4 bases at J, with 9 bases between the two ends. In nucleotides, the CDR3 is TGTGCCTGGAGTCGGGGGAATTACGAGCAGTACTTC. Translating gives CAWSRGNYEQYF.

This clonotype occurred a few times. The V call is TRBV12-3 or TRBV12-4, the J call TRBJ2-2, with no clear D. CDR3 length: 15 residues. V dropped 5 bases and J dropped 4 bases, with 14 bases sitting between them. The chain's CDR3 is CASSKPTEVTGELFF. CDR3 in DNA: TGTGCCAGCAGTAAACCGACCGAGGTCACCGGGGAGCTGTTTTTT.

At least ten counts were recorded for this clonotype. The chain joins TRBV4-2 to TRBJ1-6; no clear D. V gave up 0 bases and J gave up 8 bases, with 5 bases separating them. CDR1 is LGHNA, CDR2 YNFKEQ, per germline. This CDR3 is built from 13 residues. CDR3 sequence (DNA): TGTGCCAGCAGCCAAGATGTTGATTCACCCCTCCACTTT. Translation: CASSQDVDSPLHF.

This clonotype was observed many times. Here the CDR3 reads CASSDRGLGETQYF. In nucleotides, the CDR3 is TGTGCCAGCAGTGATCGGGGTCTCGGAGAGACCCAGTACTTC. The chain uses TRBV6-1 and TRBJ2-5, with D possibly matching TRBD2 (5 bases). This CDR3 contains 14 residues. The V end was cut by 3 bases, the J end by 4 bases, with 12 bases between. Germline CDR1 is MNHNS and CDR2 is SASEGT.

This sequence joins TRBV5-1 and TRBJ2-2, with D perhaps being TRBD1 or TRBD2 (6 bases each). The V end lost 1 base, the J end lost 6 bases, and 10 bases lay between the germline ends. The CDR3 is made up of 14 amino acids. Germline V gene sequence: CDR1 SGHRS, CDR2 YFSETQ. The CDR3 bases are TGCGCCAGCAGCTTGCGGGGGCCTCCCGGGGAGCTGTTTTTT. This codes for CASSLRGPPGELFF. The entire variable domain, with the rest obtained from reference TRBV5-1 and TRBJ2-2, is as follows: KAGVTQTPRYLIKTRGQQVTLSCSPISGHRSVSWYQQTPGQGLQFLFEYFSETQRNKGNFPGRFSGRQFSNSRSEMNVSTLELGDSALYLCASSLRGPPGELFFGEGSRLTVL.

This clonotype was recorded many times. V is TRBV28 and J is TRBJ2-7; tentative D call: TRBD2 (6 bases). With 7 bases removed from V and 1 base from J, the gap between germline ends came to 17 bases. Germline values: CDR1 MDHEN, CDR2 SYDVKM. The CDR3 has 15 amino acids. The CDR3 coding sequence is TGTGCCAGCACCCTGGGACGGGGGATATCCTACGAGCAGTACTTC. Amino acid sequence: CASTLGRGISYEQYF.

This clonotype was counted ten times or more. This chain's CDR3 is CASSLGGSPYEQYF. CDR3 nucleotide sequence: TGTGCCAGCAGTTTAGGGGGATCTCCCTACGAGCAGTACTTC. This chain connects TRBV27 to TRBJ2-7; perhaps D is TRBD1 or TRBD2 (5 bases each). V lost 2 bases and J 2 bases, leaving 10 bases between the germline ends. CDR1 and CDR2 (germline): MNHEY, SMNVEV (reference sequence). The CDR3 has 14 amino acids.

This clonotype was detected ten times or more. V gene TRBV20-1 combines with J gene TRBJ1-6; D unclear. V was clipped by 5 bases and J by 8 bases, with 10 bases between them. CDR1 is DFQATT and CDR2 is SNEGSKA in the germline V gene (reference sequence). There are 12 residues in the CDR3. The CDR3 spells CSARAPDSPLHF. Here the CDR3 DNA reads TGCAGTGCTCGAGCCCCCGATTCACCCCTCCACTTT.

This clonotype was seen at least ten times. The DNA for the CDR3 is TGTGCCAGCAATAGTTTCCTGAACTATGGCTACACCTTC. It codes for CASNSFLNYGYTF. V and J are TRBV7-2 and TRBJ1-2, with no clear D. Trimming cost V 7 bases and J 2 bases, with 11 bases left between them. This CDR3 is 13 amino acids long. Germline loops: CDR1 SGHTA, CDR2 FQGNSA.

This clonotype was observed many times. This chain uses TRBV19 with TRBJ2-5, with D tentatively TRBD1 (6 bases). Trimming left V 4 bases short and J 5 bases short, with 14 bases between. The CDR3 is 14 residues long. Germline values: CDR1 LNHDA, CDR2 SQIVND (reference sequence). CDR3 DNA: TGTGCCAGTAGTACCGACAGGAGTCGGGAGACCCAGTACTTC. Amino acid sequence: CASSTDRSRETQYF. Full variable domain (outside the CDR3, taken from reference TRBV19 and TRBJ2-5): DGGITQSPKYLFRKEGQNVTLSCEQNLNHDAMYWYRQDPGQGLRLIYYSQIVNDFQKGDIAEGYSVSREKKESFPLTVTSAQKNPTAFYLCASSTDRSRETQYFGPGTRLLVL.

The J gene is TRBJ2-7, the V gene TRBV6-1; 8 bases agree with TRBD2. The J segment lost 2 bases and the V segment lost 6 bases, leaving 9 bases of the junction unmatched. This CDR3 has 15 residues. The germline CDR1 and CDR2 sequences are MNHNS and SASEGT. CDR3 DNA sequence: TGTGCCAGCAGCGAGGGACTAGGGGGTCCCTACGAGCAGTACTTC. Its translation: CASSEGLGGPYEQYF.